Only one count was recorded for the clone carrying this TCR beta chain. Antigen: not known. Autopsy tissues spanned esophagus to rectum, liver, skin, and lymphoid organs including spleen. This entry is derived from a study of tissue T cells after allogeneic stem cell transplantation. Study conclusions and caveats: Across patients, clones rarely overlapped, yet motif clusters were shared tissue-specifically. Tissue-detected TCR repertoire was only partly captured by blood and spleen T cells.

Sequencing of TCRbeta CDR3 at survey depth gave sequences and template counts. Generated by immunoSEQ multiplex PCR, the TCRdb table keeps only in-frame clones and is missing some. This sample has more than 3,500 clones, with roughly three fifths found just once. The sequenced sample was tissue from the ileum, obtained at autopsy. This clonotype originated in a male donor at least 60 years old with lung cancer.

Here the CDR3 reads CASSPVIGVETQYF. CDR3 nucleotides: TGTGCCAGCTCACCAGTTATTGGTGTAGAGACCCAGTACTTC. The chain carries TRBV18 and TRBJ2-5; D is unresolved. Trimming stripped 2 bases from V and 4 bases from J, with 11 bases between. This CDR3 contains 14 residues. CDR1 and CDR2 (germline): KGHSH, LQKENI.